Sequencing of this TCR beta chain was carried out in a study of shared clonotypes between healthy human individuals. This clone was observed many times. Germline assignment: CDR1 MNHEY and CDR2 SVGAGI. V shed 7 bases and J shed 1 base, with 10 bases lying between them. The CDR3 totals 13 residues. The assay was immunoSEQ multiplex PCR, and TCRdb's table has in-frame clones only and misses some. This table has some 1 million clones, around 76% appearing once. The receptor comes from a man younger than 30 in good health. Material: memory CD4+ T cells sorted from blood. Subset given: CD45RA-negative fraction. The chain uses TRBV6-5 and TRBJ1-1, with D possibly matching TRBD1 (5 bases). CDR3 DNA: TGTGCCAGCAAATGGGGCAGGAACACTGAAGCTTTCTTT. This codes for CASKWGRNTEAFF.